The clone carrying this TCR beta chain was seen just once. Its cognate antigen is unknown. The authors isolated PBMCs from around 10 ml of fresh peripheral blood. The TCR beta CDR3 regions underwent amplification from RNA transcripts. An opening RT-PCR round employed HTBI primers and preceded a second-round multiplex PCR. TCRdb reprocessed the multiplex PCR reads with MiXCR, giving one entry per CDR3 protein. This table has about 390,000 distinct CDR3 sequences, approximately 15% appearing once. The sample comes from a study of Graves' ophthalmopathy and Graves' hyperthyroidism. Study context: The study drew peripheral blood at initial diagnosis, before any treatment.

Study-wide results and limits: The majority of expanded thyroid clonotypes above 0.001 frequency also occurred in blood. A model of 13 signatures distinguished ophthalmopathy from stable hyperthyroidism at roughly 86% sensitivity and 81.08% specificity.

Germline CDR1 reads SNHLY; CDR2 reads FYNNEI. V lost 7 bases and J 5 bases, leaving 12 bases between the germline ends. This CDR3 spans 12 amino acids. The J gene is TRBJ2-7, the V gene TRBV2, with TRBD1 as a possible D gene (5 bases). This sequence was found in a woman aged 18 to 35 with stable Graves' hyperthyroidism. The sequenced sample consisted of peripheral blood. The CDR3 region is CASTVTGNEQYF. The CDR3 DNA sequence: TGTGCCAGCACCGTCACAGGCAACGAGCAGTACTTC.